This T cell receptor (beta chain) appears in the sequencing data of a study of cytomegalovirus exposure and HLA in healthy donors. General study findings and limits: The authors confirmed in vitro that a few CMV-associated chains were specific for CMV antigens. The records held CMV serostatus as the only immune exposure information.

A word on this clone: As yet, its antigen is unknown.

The length of the CDR3 is 15 residues. The V gene's germline CDR1 is SGHNT and CDR2 YYREEE (reference sequence). The junction had 8 bases not matched to a gene; V was cut back by 3 bases and J by 10 bases. PCR primers comprised 60 Vbeta and 13 Jbeta primers. Method: immunoSEQ multiplex PCR; TCRdb's copy keeps in-frame clones and lacks some. This table holds 120,000 to 150,000 clones, roughly four fifths found once. This clonotype was sampled from a man between 25 and 39 years old in good health and CMV-seropositive. Sequencing was performed on PBMCs. The chain carries TRBV5-4 and TRBJ2-1; 12 nucleotides align to TRBD1. For the CDR3, the DNA is TGTGCCAGCAGCTCCGGGACAGGGGGCTTTCGGGAGCAGTTCTTC. Amino acids: CASSSGTGGFREQFF.